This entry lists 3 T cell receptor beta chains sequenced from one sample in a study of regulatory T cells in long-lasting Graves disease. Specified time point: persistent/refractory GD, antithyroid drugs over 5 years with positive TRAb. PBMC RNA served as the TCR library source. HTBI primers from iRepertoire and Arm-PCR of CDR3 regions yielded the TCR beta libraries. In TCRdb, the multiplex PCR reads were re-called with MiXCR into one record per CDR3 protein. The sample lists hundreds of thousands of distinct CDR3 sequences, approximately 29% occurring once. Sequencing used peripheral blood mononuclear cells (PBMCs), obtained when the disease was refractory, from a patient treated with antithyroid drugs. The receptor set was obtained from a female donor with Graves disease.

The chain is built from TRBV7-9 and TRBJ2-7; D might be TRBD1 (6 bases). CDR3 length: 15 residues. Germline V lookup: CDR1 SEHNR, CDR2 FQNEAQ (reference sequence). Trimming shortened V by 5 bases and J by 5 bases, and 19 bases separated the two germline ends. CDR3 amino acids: CASSPAPRGNHEQYF. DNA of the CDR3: TGTGCCAGCAGCCCTGCCCCGAGGGGGAACCACGAGCAGTACTTC.

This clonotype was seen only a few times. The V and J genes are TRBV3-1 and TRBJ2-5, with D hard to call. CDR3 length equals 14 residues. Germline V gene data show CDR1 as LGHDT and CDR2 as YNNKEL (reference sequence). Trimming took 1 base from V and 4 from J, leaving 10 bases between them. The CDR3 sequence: CASSQGQRGETQYF. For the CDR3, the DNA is TGTGCCAGCAGCCAAGGGCAGAGAGGAGAGACCCAGTACTTC.

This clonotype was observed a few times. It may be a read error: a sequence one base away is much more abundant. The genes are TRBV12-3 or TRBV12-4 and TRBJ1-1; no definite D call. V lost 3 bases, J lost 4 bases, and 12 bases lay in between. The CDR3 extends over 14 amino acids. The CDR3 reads CASSFRRMTTEAFF. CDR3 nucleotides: TGTGCCAGCAGTTTTAGGAGGATGACCACTGAAGCTTTCTTT.